One sample yielded the 3 T cell receptor beta chains listed below, sequenced in a study of Ad26.COV2.S vaccination and SARS-CoV-2 variants (dated by TCRdb to the early 2020s). Interpreted using the paper, the treatment or condition label stands for: about 20 received Ad26.COV2.S at low or high dose, single or two shots; five or six received placebo; per-sample allocation not given. Repertoires of vaccine and placebo recipients were sequenced from samples collected on day 63 after the first injection. Preparation of the library involved the immunoSEQ multiplex PCR assay. TCRdb obtained this table from immuneACCESS and retained in-frame rearrangements with V and J assigned. These tables miss some clones; where compared with another copy, unresolved V genes account for less than half of the shortfall, and the remainder is unexplained. This sample is represented by hundreds of thousands of clones; about 87% of them were singletons. The ten biggest clones cover 6.4% of the sample.

The sequences come from peripheral blood, collected in a trial of Ad26.COV2.S vaccine versus placebo. These receptors came from a person aged 18-60 years who received the Ad26.COV2.S COVID-19 vaccine or a placebo.

This chain uses TRBV5-6 with TRBJ2-7; no clear D gene. The CDR3 has 17 residues. V lost 0 bases to trimming and J lost 2 bases, with 18 bases between them. Germline values: CDR1 SGHDT, CDR2 YYEEEE. CDR3 nucleotides: TGTGCCAGCAGCTTGGCCTACGGTTCGGGTCGCACCTACGAGCAGTACTTC. The encoded protein is CASSLAYGSGRTYEQYF.

Comment on this clone: The identical CDR3 is also encoded by other nucleotide sequences in the sample. The chain uses TRBV18 and TRBJ2-7; 11 positions agree with TRBD1. The germline V gene has CDR1 KGHSH and CDR2 LQKENI. Trimming at V came to 3 bases and at J to 5 bases, leaving 0 bases not matched to a gene. This CDR3 spans 13 amino acids. The CDR3 region is CASSPGQGDEQYF. DNA of the CDR3: TGTGCCAGCTCACCGGGACAGGGGGACGAGCAGTACTTC.

V gene TRBV9 combines with J gene TRBJ2-1; TRBD2 matches at 11 bases. The junction had 6 bases not matched to a gene; V was cut back by 0 bases and J by 4 bases. CDR1 is SGDLS, CDR2 YYNGEE, per germline. The CDR3 consists of 17 residues. In DNA, the CDR3 is TGTGCCAGCAGCGTAGAGGGACTAGCGGTCCCTTACAATGAGCAGTTCTTC. Translation: CASSVEGLAVPYNEQFF.